The clone carrying this T cell receptor beta chain has ten or more counts. Antigen unknown. V was pared by 0 bases and J by 6 bases, with 10 bases of the junction left unmatched. This CDR3 is 16 amino acids long. CDR1 is SGHRS, CDR2 YFSETQ, per germline. The data are from a study of regulatory T cells in long-lasting Graves disease. Overall study findings and caveats: Newly diagnosed disease favored TRBV20-1 and TRBJ2-1 over persistent disease. Persistent Graves' patients showed a TCR diversity that was lower than that of newly diagnosed ones.

The authors built TCR beta libraries using iRepertoire HTBI primers and Arm-PCR of CDR3 regions. TCRdb recomputed calls from the multiplex PCR reads with MiXCR, one row per CDR3 protein. In the table there are fewer than 450,000 distinct CDR3 sequences, 23% of which are singletons. The time point denotes: persistent/refractory GD, antithyroid drugs over 5 years with positive TRAb. PBMC RNA served as the TCR library source. The rearrangement joins TRBV5-1 to TRBJ2-7; the match to TRBD2 covers 9 bases. This specimen was peripheral blood mononuclear cells (PBMCs), taken when the disease was refractory, from a patient treated with antithyroid drugs. This TCR derives from a female donor with Graves disease. This chain's CDR3 is CASSLAKSSGNIEQYF. The CDR3 nucleotides read TGCGCCAGCAGCTTGGCCAAGTCTAGCGGGAATATCGAGCAGTACTTC.